One and the same sample provided the 21 T cell receptor beta chains below, sequenced in a study of blood T cell repertoires in COVID-19. TCRdb's copy holds only in-frame clones and misses some; the assay was immunoSEQ multiplex PCR. The table lists roughly 480,000 clones, approximately 89% of them singletons. Material for sequencing was peripheral blood. The receptors here all came from a man younger than 35 with COVID-19, enrolled during active disease.

Worth noting for this clone: The sample has other DNA sequences that encode this CDR3 too. The genes are TRBV19 and TRBJ2-7; tentatively, D is TRBD1 (6 bases). The V end lost 3 bases, the J end lost 1 base, and 10 bases lay between the germline ends. The germline CDR1 and CDR2 sequences are LNHDA and SQIVND (reference sequence). The CDR3 spans 14 residues. Here the CDR3 DNA reads TGTGCCAGTAGTATTACAGGGAGTTCCTACGAGCAGTACTTC. Its protein is CASSITGSSYEQYF.

As DNA, the CDR3 is TGCGCCAGCAGCTTCTCAGGGGTGACTGAAGCTTTCTTT. This translates into CASSFSGVTEAFF. The chain employs TRBV5-1 and TRBJ1-1; weak D call: TRBD1 (6 bases). The CDR3 spans 13 residues. Germline CDR1 SGHRS, CDR2 YFSETQ. The V and J ends lost 2 bases and 5 bases respectively, with 10 bases between them. Drawing the rest from reference TRBV5-1 and TRBJ1-1, the complete variable domain is KAGVTQTPRYLIKTRGQQVTLSCSPISGHRSVSWYQQTPGQGLQFLFEYFSETQRNKGNFPGRFSGRQFSNSRSEMNVSTLELGDSALYLCASSFSGVTEAFFGQGTRLTVV.

The chain is built from TRBV11-2 and TRBJ2-7; D might be TRBD2 (6 bases). The length of the CDR3 is 15 residues. The V end lost 5 bases, the J end lost 2 bases, and 16 bases lay between the germline ends. Germline assignment: CDR1 SGHAT and CDR2 FQNNGV. The CDR3 nucleotides read TGTGCCAGCAGCCCAAGCGGGCGTCAAACCTACGAGCAGTACTTC. This gives the protein CASSPSGRQTYEQYF.

V gene TRBV2 combines with J gene TRBJ2-7; TRBD1 agrees at 7 bases. V shed 8 bases, J shed 0 bases, and the junction held 13 bases outside the gene matches. CDR3 length equals 16 residues. Germline values: CDR1 SNHLY, CDR2 FYNNEI. The CDR3 bases are TGTGCCAGCCACCCACTAGGGGGCGATAGCTCCTACGAGCAGTACTTC. It codes for CASHPLGGDSSYEQYF.

The chain uses TRBV3-1 (or the pseudogene TRBV3-2) and TRBJ1-1; unclear D gene. This CDR3 comprises 15 residues. Germline V gives CDR1 LGHDT, CDR2 YNNKEL (reference sequence). The V end lost 0 bases, the J end lost 7 bases, and 15 bases lay between the germline ends. The CDR3 DNA sequence: TGTGCCAGCAGCCAAGATTTTAGTGTGAGGGTTGAAGCTTTCTTT. Translation: CASSQDFSVRVEAFF.

With respect to this clone: At one boundary the junction diverges from the germline segment, which might be a read error. Here the CDR3 reads CASSLAGGTGELFF. The CDR3 DNA sequence: TGTGCCAGCAGCCTAGCGGGAGGGACCGGGGAGCTGTTTTTT. V is TRBV7-2 and J is TRBJ2-2, with 12 bases matching TRBD2. In germline, CDR1 is SGHTA, CDR2 FQGNSA. The CDR3 loop spans 14 amino acids.

The J gene is TRBJ2-1, the V gene TRBV30, with 11 bases lining up with TRBD2. The J segment lost 8 bases and the V segment lost 0 bases, leaving 12 bases of the junction unmatched. Germline loops: CDR1 GTSNPN, CDR2 SVGIG (reference sequence). The CDR3 has 17 amino acids. CDR3 region: CAWSVRLAGGWAYEQFF. The CDR3 DNA sequence: TGTGCCTGGAGTGTACGCCTAGCGGGAGGTTGGGCATATGAGCAGTTCTTC.

This sequence joins TRBV6-5 and TRBJ2-7, with 10 bases identical to TRBD2. The CDR3 is 15 residues long. V was pared by 0 bases and J by 6 bases, with 5 bases of the junction left unmatched. Germline assignment: CDR1 MNHEY and CDR2 SVGAGI. The CDR3 sequence is CASSYSSGGAGEQYF. The CDR3 nucleotides read TGTGCCAGCAGTTACTCAAGCGGGGGGGCGGGCGAGCAGTACTTC.

J is TRBJ1-1 and V is TRBV4-1; D is possibly TRBD1 (5 bases). Germline loops: CDR1 MGHRA, CDR2 YSYEKL. Trimming pared 1 base from V and 0 bases from J, leaving 9 bases between. This CDR3 has 15 residues. The CDR3 nucleotides are TGCGCCAGCAGCCAAGGACAGATATTGAACACTGAAGCTTTCTTT. Protein: CASSQGQILNTEAFF.

The V and J genes are TRBV5-6 and TRBJ2-1; tentatively, D is TRBD2 (5 bases). In germline, CDR1 is SGHDT, CDR2 YYEEEE. V was pared by 2 bases and J by 7 bases, with 13 bases between. CDR3 size: 14 residues. CDR3 residues: CASSFYHSENEQFF. The CDR3 nucleotides are TGTGCCAGCAGCTTTTATCATAGCGAGAATGAGCAGTTCTTC.

The chain has TRBV5-1 and TRBJ2-7; D remains unclear. This CDR3 comprises 15 residues. Germline V lookup: CDR1 SGHRS, CDR2 YFSETQ. V dropped 3 bases and J dropped 2 bases, with 15 bases sitting between them. CDR3 DNA: TGCGCCAGCAGCTCCCCAACGACGGGTCCCTACGAGCAGTACTTC. It yields the protein CASSSPTTGPYEQYF.

This chain connects TRBV4-2 to TRBJ2-3, with 11 bases fitting TRBD2. V trimming: 3 bases; J trimming: 6 bases; junction bases outside the gene matches: 8. Germline lookup yields CDR1 LGHNA and CDR2 YNFKEQ. The CDR3 contains 16 residues. This chain's CDR3 is CASSQAIAGGPDTQYF. The CDR3 DNA is TGTGCCAGCAGCCAGGCCATAGCGGGAGGGCCGGATACGCAGTATTTT.

V gene TRBV27 combines with J gene TRBJ2-3; D may be TRBD2 (6 bases). CDR3 length equals 13 residues. Trimming cost V 5 bases and J 2 bases, with 8 bases left between them. Germline V gives CDR1 MNHEY, CDR2 SMNVEV (reference sequence). For the CDR3, the DNA is TGTGCCAGCAGTCGGACTACCACAGATACGCAGTATTTT. It encodes CASSRTTTDTQYF.

The V gene is TRBV5-6, the J gene TRBJ2-2; D is undetermined. Germline V gene lookup returns CDR1 SGHDT and CDR2 YYEEEE. Trimming pared 5 bases from V and 0 bases from J, leaving 11 bases between. CDR3 length equals 15 residues. In nucleotides, the CDR3 is TGTGCCAGCAGATCGTGGCCTCCGAACACCGGGGAGCTGTTTTTT. Translating it yields CASRSWPPNTGELFF.

This clone was recorded a few times. The chain couples TRBV5-4 to TRBJ2-7, with 7 positions matching TRBD1. Looked up from germline, CDR1 is SGHNT and CDR2 is YYREEE (reference sequence). The CDR3 sequence is 14 residues long. J was trimmed by 7 bases and V by 7 bases; bases with no gene match: 14. The DNA of the CDR3 is TGTGCCAGCGGTTCTCCGGGACAGTTAAATGAGCAGTACTTC. Its protein product is CASGSPGQLNEQYF.

The chain couples TRBV18 to TRBJ2-7, with TRBD1 matching over 7 bases. Germline assignment: CDR1 KGHSH and CDR2 LQKENI. The ends lost 3 bases at V and 2 bases at J; junction bases unmatched: 7. This CDR3 region has 15 residues. The CDR3 nucleotides are TGTGCCAGCTCACCCTCCGGGACAGCAACCTACGAGCAGTACTTC. Its protein is CASSPSGTATYEQYF.

This clone was recorded a few times. The rearrangement links TRBV19 to TRBJ2-5; TRBD2 matches 7 bases. Germline values: CDR1 LNHDA, CDR2 SQIVND (reference sequence). The CDR3 spans 15 residues. V shed 5 bases, J shed 4 bases, and the junction held 10 bases outside the gene matches. The CDR3 DNA reads TGTGCCAGTAGTCTGGGGGGGTTTCCTCTAGAGACCCAGTACTTC. It yields the protein CASSLGGFPLETQYF.

The rearrangement joins TRBV3-1 (or the pseudogene TRBV3-2) to TRBJ2-7; TRBD1 might be the D (6 bases). Germline-derived CDR1 and CDR2 are LGHDT and YNNKEL (reference sequence). The CDR3 loop spans 15 amino acids. Between the trimmed V and J ends, which lost 5 bases and 3 bases, there was a span of 17 bases. The CDR3 reads CASSLTPGQGYEQYF. As DNA, the CDR3 is TGTGCCAGCAGCTTAACGCCGGGACAAGGCTACGAGCAGTACTTC.

This clone was picked up a small number of times. V and J are TRBV27 and TRBJ1-5; weak D call: TRBD1 (6 bases). V was clipped by 5 bases and J by 0 bases, with 17 bases between them. The CDR3 consists of 17 residues. From germline, CDR1 is MNHEY and CDR2 SMNVEV (reference sequence). This CDR3 is CASSPDRWGYSNQPQHF. The DNA for the CDR3 is TGTGCCAGCAGTCCCGACAGGTGGGGGTATAGCAATCAGCCCCAGCATTTT.

The rearrangement uses TRBV24-1 and TRBJ2-3; 7 bases line up with TRBD2. The CDR3 is made up of 15 amino acids. Trimming took 4 bases from V and 4 from J; bases not matched to a gene: 7. Germline V gives CDR1 KGHDR, CDR2 SFDVKD. The CDR3 DNA is TGTGCCACCAGTGAGCCGGAGCGGGATCCAGATACGCAGTATTTT. Residues: CATSEPERDPDTQYF.

The genes are TRBV6-5 and TRBJ1-3, with 7 bases aligning to TRBD1. CDR3 length: 14 residues. The germline V gene encodes CDR1 MNHEY and CDR2 SVGAGI. Unmatched junction bases numbered 5, after V lost 8 bases and J lost 1 base. DNA for the CDR3: TGTGCCAGCTCAAACAGGGGTTCTGGAAACACCATATATTTT. Its translation: CASSNRGSGNTIYF.